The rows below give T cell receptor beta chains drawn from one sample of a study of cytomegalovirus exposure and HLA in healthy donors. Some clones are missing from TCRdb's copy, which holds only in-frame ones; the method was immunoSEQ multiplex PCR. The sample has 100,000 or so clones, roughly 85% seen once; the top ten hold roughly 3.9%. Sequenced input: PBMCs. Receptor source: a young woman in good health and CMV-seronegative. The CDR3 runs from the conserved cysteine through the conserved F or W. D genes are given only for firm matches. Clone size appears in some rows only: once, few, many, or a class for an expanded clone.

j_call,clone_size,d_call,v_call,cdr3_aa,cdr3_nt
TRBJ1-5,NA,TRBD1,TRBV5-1,CASSSTGQGSPQHF,TGCGCCAGCAGTTCGACGGGACAGGGGTCGCCCCAGCATTTT
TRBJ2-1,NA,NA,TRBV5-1,CASSWPRGIYNEQFF,TGCGCCAGCAGCTGGCCCCGGGGGATCTACAATGAGCAGTTCTTC
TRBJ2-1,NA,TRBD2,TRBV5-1,CASSFGGSISEQFF,TGCGCCAGCAGCTTCGGCGGGAGTATTAGTGAGCAGTTCTTC
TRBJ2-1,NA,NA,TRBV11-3,CASSHNRGGTYNEQFF,TGTGCCAGCAGCCATAATCGCGGGGGCACCTACAATGAGCAGTTCTTC
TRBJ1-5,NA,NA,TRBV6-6,CASSYSRSNQPQHF,TGTGCCAGCAGTTACTCGCGCAGCAATCAGCCCCAGCATTTT
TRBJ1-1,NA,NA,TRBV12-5,CASGLAGFDTEAFF,TGTGCTAGTGGTTTGGCGGGTTTCGACACTGAAGCTTTCTTT
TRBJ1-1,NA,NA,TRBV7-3,CASSLQEGGEAFF,TGTGCCAGCAGCTTACAGGAAGGGGGAGAAGCTTTCTTT
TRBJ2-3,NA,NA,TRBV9,CASSVASGTLTAQYF,TGTGCCAGCAGCGTAGCGTCCGGGACTCTGACTGCGCAGTATTTT
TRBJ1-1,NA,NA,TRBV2,CASRSEAREAFF,TGTGCCAGCAGGTCAGAGGCTAGGGAAGCTTTCTTT
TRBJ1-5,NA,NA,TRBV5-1,CASSFDSYQPQHF,TGCGCCAGCAGCTTCGACAGTTATCAGCCCCAGCATTTT
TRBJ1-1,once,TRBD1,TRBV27,CASLTGLQVNTEAFF,TGTGCCAGCCTGACAGGGCTCCAAGTGAACACTGAAGCTTTCTTT
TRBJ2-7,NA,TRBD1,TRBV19,CASSIGQGSYEQYF,TGTGCCAGTAGTATAGGACAGGGCTCCTACGAGCAGTACTTC
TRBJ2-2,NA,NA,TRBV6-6,CASSSLAGELFF,TGTGCCAGCAGTTCGTTAGCCGGGGAGCTGTTTTTT
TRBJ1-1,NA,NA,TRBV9,CASSVGAGLPEAFF,TGTGCCAGCAGCGTAGGGGCAGGGCTACCTGAAGCTTTCTTT
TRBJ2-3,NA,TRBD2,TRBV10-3,CAISPVWASGADTQYF,TGTGCCATCAGCCCAGTGTGGGCTAGCGGGGCGGATACGCAGTATTTT
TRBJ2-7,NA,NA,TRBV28,CASKVTGTGLYEQYF,TGTGCCAGCAAAGTTACAGGGACCGGCCTCTACGAGCAGTACTTC
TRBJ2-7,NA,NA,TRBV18,CASSPSFEFEQYF,TGTGCCAGCTCACCTTCGTTTGAGTTCGAGCAGTACTTC
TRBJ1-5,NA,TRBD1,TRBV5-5,CASSSVGGRGSNQPQHF,TGTGCCAGCAGCTCCGTAGGTGGCAGGGGGAGCAATCAGCCCCAGCATTTT
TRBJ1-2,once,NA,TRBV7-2,CASSSGQQGRNGYTF,TGTGCCAGCAGCTCAGGCCAGCAGGGTAGGAATGGCTACACCTTC
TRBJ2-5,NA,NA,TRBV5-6,CASSFIGQETQYF,TGTGCCAGCAGCTTCATCGGCCAAGAGACCCAGTACTTC
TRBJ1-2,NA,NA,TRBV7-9,CASSFGTLSIGYTF,TGTGCCAGCAGCTTCGGTACCCTATCGATTGGCTACACCTTC
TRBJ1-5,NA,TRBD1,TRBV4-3,CASSQTGTGGLPQHF,TGCGCCAGCAGCCAGACCGGGACAGGGGGCCTGCCCCAGCATTTT
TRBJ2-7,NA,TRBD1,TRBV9,CASSALTGGYEQYF,TGTGCCAGCAGCGCACTGACAGGGGGCTACGAGCAGTACTTC
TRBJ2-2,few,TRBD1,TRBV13,CASSYSPGQQSFTIGELFF,TGTGCCAGCAGTTACTCTCCGGGACAGCAATCATTTACTATCGGGGAGCTGTTTTTT
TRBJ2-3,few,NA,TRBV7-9,CASSVLGTPTDTQYF,TGTGCCAGCAGCGTACTCGGGACACCGACAGATACGCAGTATTTT
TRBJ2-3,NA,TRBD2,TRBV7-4,CASSLLNWASGGSGTDTQYF,TGTGCCAGCAGCTTACTTAACTGGGCTAGCGGGGGGTCCGGCACAGATACGCAGTATTTT
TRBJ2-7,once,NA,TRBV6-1,CASSGGLAYEQYF,TGTGCCAGCAGTGGAGGGTTGGCCTACGAGCAGTACTTC
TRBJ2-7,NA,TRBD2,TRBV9,CASSTSGSAPHEQYF,TGTGCCAGCAGTACCAGCGGGAGCGCCCCTCACGAGCAGTACTTC
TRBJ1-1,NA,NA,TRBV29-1,CSVEGARDFEAFF,TGCAGCGTTGAAGGGGCGCGGGACTTTGAGGCTTTCTTT
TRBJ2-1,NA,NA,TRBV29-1,CSVVDSRLGQFF,TGCAGCGTTGTGGACAGTCGGCTCGGGCAGTTCTTC
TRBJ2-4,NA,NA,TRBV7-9,CASSQVGNIQYF,TGTGCCAGCAGCCAGGTGGGAAACATTCAGTACTTC
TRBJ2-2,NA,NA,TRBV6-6,CASISHPNTGELFF,TGTGCCAGCATTTCCCATCCGAACACCGGGGAGCTGTTTTTT
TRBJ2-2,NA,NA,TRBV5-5,CASSFRAGKNTGELFF,TGTGCCAGCAGCTTTCGGGCAGGGAAGAACACCGGGGAGCTGTTTTTT
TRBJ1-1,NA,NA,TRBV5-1,CASSLAGGGSTEAFF,TGCGCCAGCAGCTTGGCCGGGGGCGGGAGCACTGAAGCTTTCTTT
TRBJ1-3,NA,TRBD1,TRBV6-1,CAMTTGGSGNTIYF,TGTGCCATGACAACAGGGGGCTCTGGAAACACCATATATTTT
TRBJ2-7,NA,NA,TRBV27,CASRSPSRTRAYEQYF,TGTGCCAGCAGATCTCCTTCAAGAACTAGAGCCTACGAGCAGTACTTC
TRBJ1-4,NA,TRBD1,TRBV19,CASSSNRGAMNEKLFF,TGTGCCAGTAGTTCTAACAGGGGGGCTATGAATGAAAAACTGTTTTTT
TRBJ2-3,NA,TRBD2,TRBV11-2,CASSFSSGRVTDTQYF,TGTGCCAGCAGCTTTTCTAGCGGGAGGGTCACAGATACGCAGTATTTT
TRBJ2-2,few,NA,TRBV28,CACHSRRGELFF,TGTGCCTGCCACAGTCGGCGCGGGGAGCTGTTTTTT
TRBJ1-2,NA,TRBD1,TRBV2,CASSDRGPRVGYTF,TGTGCCAGCAGTGACAGGGGGCCTCGGGTCGGCTACACCTTC
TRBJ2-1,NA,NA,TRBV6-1,CASSQSIYEQFF,TGTGCCAGCAGTCAAAGCATCTATGAGCAGTTCTTC
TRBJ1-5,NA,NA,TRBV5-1,CASSLQGDQPQHF,TGCGCCAGCAGCTTACAGGGCGATCAGCCCCAGCATTTT
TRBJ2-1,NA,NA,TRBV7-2,CASSFLLGSYNEQFF,TGTGCCAGCAGCTTCTTGCTTGGCAGCTACAATGAGCAGTTCTTC
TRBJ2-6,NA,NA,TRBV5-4,CASSLGERVGANVLTF,TGTGCCAGCAGCTTGGGAGAGAGGGTTGGGGCCAACGTCCTGACTTTC
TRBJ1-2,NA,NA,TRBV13,CASSPRDKNGYTF,TGTGCCAGCAGCCCCCGGGACAAAAACGGCTACACCTTC
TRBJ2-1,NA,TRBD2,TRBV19,CASKLSGTSGSHEQFF,TGTGCCAGCAAACTATCTGGTACTAGCGGGAGCCATGAGCAGTTCTTC
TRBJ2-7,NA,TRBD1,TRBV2,CASSERQPGQGITYEQYF,TGTGCCAGCAGTGAAAGGCAACCGGGACAGGGGATCACCTACGAGCAGTACTTC
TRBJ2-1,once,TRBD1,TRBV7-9,CASSSTGSNEQFF,TGTGCCAGCAGCTCGACAGGGAGTAATGAGCAGTTCTTC
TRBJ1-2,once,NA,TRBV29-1,CSASSPGREYGYTF,TGCAGCGCATCAAGCCCTGGGAGGGAGTATGGCTACACCTTC
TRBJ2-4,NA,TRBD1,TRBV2,CASNDYGQGYF,TGTGCCAGCAACGATTATGGACAGGGGTACTTC
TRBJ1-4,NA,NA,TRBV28,CASRGSNRGTNEKLFF,TGTGCCAGCAGGGGGTCCAACCGGGGGACTAATGAAAAACTGTTTTTT
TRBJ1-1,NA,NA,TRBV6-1,CASTIGAARDTEAFF,TGTGCCAGCACGATAGGGGCGGCTCGGGACACTGAAGCTTTCTTT
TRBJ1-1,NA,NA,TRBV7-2,CASSLGNQIEAFF,TGTGCCAGCAGCCTAGGAAATCAGATTGAAGCTTTCTTT
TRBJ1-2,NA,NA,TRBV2,CASSSDSFYGYTF,TGTGCCAGCAGTAGTGACAGCTTCTATGGCTACACCTTC
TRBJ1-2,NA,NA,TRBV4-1,CASSQAQGFAYGYTF,TGCGCCAGCAGCCAAGCTCAGGGGTTCGCCTATGGCTACACCTTC
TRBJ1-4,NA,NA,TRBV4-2,CASSQDMAREEEKLFF,TGTGCCAGCAGCCAAGATATGGCCAGGGAGGAAGAAAAACTGTTTTTT
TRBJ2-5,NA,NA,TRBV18,CASSTTGTQYF,TGTGCCAGCTCGACCACGGGGACCCAGTACTTC
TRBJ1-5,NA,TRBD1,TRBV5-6,CASSLRTGVVSNQPQHF,TGTGCCAGCAGCCTCCGGACAGGGGTGGTAAGCAATCAGCCCCAGCATTTT